This T cell receptor (beta chain) was captured by sequencing in a study of molecular identifiers for immune sequencing clone quantification. TCRdb re-called the PCR reads through MiXCR, storing one row per CDR3 protein. The table has 250,000 to 350,000 distinct CDR3 sequences, about 22% seen once. CDR1 is SGHTA, CDR2 FQGNSA, per germline. V lost 6 bases and J lost 4; bases outside the gene matches: 9. This CDR3 contains 16 residues. This clonotype appeared many times. Input material: naive CD8+ T cells from blood, with Jurkat cell RNA spiked in. The subset denotes: FACS-sorted CD8+CD4-CCR7+CD45RA+ naive T cells. The chain recombines TRBV7-2 with TRBJ2-5; 12 bases fit TRBD2. This TCR came from a human donor in good health. Some libraries in this study had Jurkat cell RNA spiked in. CDR3 in DNA: TGTGCCAGCAGTCTAGGACTAGCGGGATGGGGAGAGACCCAGTACTTC. This sequence encodes CASSLGLAGWGETQYF.